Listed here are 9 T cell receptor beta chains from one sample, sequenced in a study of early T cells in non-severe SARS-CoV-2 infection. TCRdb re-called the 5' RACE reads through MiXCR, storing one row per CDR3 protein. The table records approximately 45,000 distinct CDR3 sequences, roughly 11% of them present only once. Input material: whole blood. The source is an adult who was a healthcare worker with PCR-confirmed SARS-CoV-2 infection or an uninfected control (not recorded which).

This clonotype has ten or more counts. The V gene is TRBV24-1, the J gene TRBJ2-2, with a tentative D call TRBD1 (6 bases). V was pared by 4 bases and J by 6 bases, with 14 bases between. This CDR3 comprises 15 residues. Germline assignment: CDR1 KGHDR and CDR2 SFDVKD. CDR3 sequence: CATSEHRERSGELFF. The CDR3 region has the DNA TGTGCCACCAGTGAACACAGGGAGCGGTCCGGGGAGCTGTTTTTT.

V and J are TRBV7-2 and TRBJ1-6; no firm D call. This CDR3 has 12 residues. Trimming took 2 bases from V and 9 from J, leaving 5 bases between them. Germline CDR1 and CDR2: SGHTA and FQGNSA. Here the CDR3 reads CASSLLPSPLHF. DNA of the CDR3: TGTGCCAGCAGCTTACTTCCTTCACCCCTCCACTTT. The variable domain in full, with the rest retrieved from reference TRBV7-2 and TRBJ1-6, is GAGVSQSPSNKVTEKGKDVELRCDPISGHTALYWYRQSLGQGLEFLIYFQGNSAPDKSGLPSDRFSAERTGGSVSTLTIQRTQQEDSAVYLCASSLLPSPLHFGNGTRLTVT.

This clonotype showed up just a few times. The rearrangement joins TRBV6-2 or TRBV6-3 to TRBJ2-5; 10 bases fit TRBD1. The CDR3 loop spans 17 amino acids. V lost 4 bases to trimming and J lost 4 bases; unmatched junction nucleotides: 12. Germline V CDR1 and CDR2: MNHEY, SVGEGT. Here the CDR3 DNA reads TGTGCCAGCAGTTCACCCTTGGGACAGGGGCCGCCAGAGACCCAGTACTTC. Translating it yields CASSSPLGQGPPETQYF.

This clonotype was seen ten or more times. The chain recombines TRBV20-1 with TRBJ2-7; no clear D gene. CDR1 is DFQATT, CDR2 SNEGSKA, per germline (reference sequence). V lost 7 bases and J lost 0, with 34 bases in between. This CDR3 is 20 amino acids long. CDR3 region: CSVEGPSMSRMRAGSYEQYF. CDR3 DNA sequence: TGCAGTGTGGAAGGGCCCAGTATGAGCCGGATGAGAGCCGGCTCCTACGAGCAGTACTTC.

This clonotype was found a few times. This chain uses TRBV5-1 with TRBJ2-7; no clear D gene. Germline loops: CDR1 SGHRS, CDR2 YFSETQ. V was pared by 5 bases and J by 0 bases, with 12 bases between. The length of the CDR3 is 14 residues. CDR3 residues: CASRVQSSSYEQYF. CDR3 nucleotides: TGCGCCAGCAGGGTACAGAGCAGCTCCTACGAGCAGTACTTC.

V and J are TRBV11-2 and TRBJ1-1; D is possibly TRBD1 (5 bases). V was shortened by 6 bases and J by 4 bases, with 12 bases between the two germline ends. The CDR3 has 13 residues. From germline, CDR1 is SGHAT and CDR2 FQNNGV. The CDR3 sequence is CASSQGQITEAFF. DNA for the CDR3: TGTGCCAGCAGTCAGGGTCAGATCACTGAAGCTTTCTTT.

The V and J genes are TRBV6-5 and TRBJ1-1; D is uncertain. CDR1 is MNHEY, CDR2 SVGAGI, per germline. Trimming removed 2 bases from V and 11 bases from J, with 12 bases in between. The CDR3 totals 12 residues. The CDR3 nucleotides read TGTGCCAGCAGTTACAGGGAGGGAAGGGCTTTCTTT. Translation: CASSYREGRAFF.

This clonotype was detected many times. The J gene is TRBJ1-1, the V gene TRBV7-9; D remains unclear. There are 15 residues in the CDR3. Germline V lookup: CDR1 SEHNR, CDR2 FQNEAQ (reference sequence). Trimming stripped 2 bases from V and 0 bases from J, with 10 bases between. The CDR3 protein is CASSLNLRLNTEAFF. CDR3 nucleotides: TGTGCCAGCAGCTTAAACCTCCGGTTGAACACTGAAGCTTTCTTT.

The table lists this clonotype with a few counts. This chain's CDR3 is CASSFPKNTEAFF. The CDR3 DNA reads TGTGCCAGCAGTTTCCCCAAGAACACTGAAGCTTTCTTT. V gene TRBV12-3 or TRBV12-4 combines with J gene TRBJ1-1, with D unresolved. With 3 bases removed from V and 1 base from J, the gap between germline ends came to 6 bases. There are 13 residues in the CDR3.